One and the same sample provided the 17 T cell receptor beta chains below, sequenced in a study of blood T cell repertoires in COVID-19. TCRdb's table, derived via immunoSEQ multiplex PCR, lists solely in-frame clones and lacks some. The data contain 140,000 or so clones, approximately 78% of them singletons. Material for sequencing was peripheral blood. These receptor sequences come from a woman older than 75 with acute or convalescent COVID-19.

This clone was seen a handful of times. V gene TRBV28 combines with J gene TRBJ1-5; D is possibly TRBD1 (6 bases). V lost 7 bases and J 6 bases, leaving 22 bases between the germline ends. The CDR3 spans 16 residues. Germline CDR1 MDHEN, CDR2 SYDVKM. This CDR3 is CASKGGGGGEIQPQHF. The CDR3 bases are TGTGCCAGCAAAGGGGGAGGGGGAGGTGAAATTCAGCCCCAGCATTTT.

This chain connects TRBV11-2 to TRBJ2-1; 11 positions agree with TRBD2. CDR3 size: 14 residues. J was trimmed by 9 bases and V by 5 bases; bases with no gene match: 6. The germline V gene encodes CDR1 SGHAT and CDR2 FQNNGV. CDR3 amino acids: CASSLSGGVGEQFF. The CDR3 nucleotides are TGTGCCAGCAGCCTTAGCGGGGGGGTGGGTGAGCAGTTCTTC.

This clone was seen only a few times. The chain joins TRBV2 to TRBJ2-2; D possibly corresponds to TRBD1 (6 bases). Germline loops: CDR1 SNHLY, CDR2 FYNNEI. V lost 8 bases, J lost 6 bases, and 10 bases lay in between. CDR3 length equals 12 residues. This CDR3 reads CASWGQAGELFF. Written as DNA, the CDR3 is TGTGCCAGCTGGGGGCAGGCCGGGGAGCTGTTTTTT.

The chain combines TRBV28 with TRBJ1-6, with TRBD1 as a possible D gene (5 bases). CDR3 length: 16 residues. The V gene lost 5 bases and the J gene lost 9 bases, with 20 bases spanning the gap. The germline V gene encodes CDR1 MDHEN and CDR2 SYDVKM. CDR3 residues: CASSQTVSRALSPLHF. The DNA of the CDR3 is TGTGCCAGCAGTCAGACAGTCTCCCGTGCCCTTTCACCCCTCCACTTT.

The table lists this clone with a few counts. The V and J genes are TRBV6-6 and TRBJ1-5; D gene uncertain. This CDR3 comprises 13 residues. The V end was cut by 6 bases, the J end by 6 bases, with 12 bases between. Germline CDR1 reads MNHNY; CDR2 reads SVGAGI (reference sequence). DNA of the CDR3: TGTGCCAGCAGCAAACCGGACTTTCAGCCCCAGCATTTT. Translated: CASSKPDFQPQHF.

The rearrangement joins TRBV7-9 to TRBJ1-5; unclear D gene. This CDR3 has 14 residues. Deletions cut 3 bases from V and 4 bases from J, with 10 bases between. Germline assignment: CDR1 SEHNR and CDR2 FQNEAQ (reference sequence). Written as DNA, the CDR3 is TGTGCCAGCAGCTTCGGAGGTTGGAATCAGCCCCAGCATTTT. As protein: CASSFGGWNQPQHF.

This clone occurred many times. The chain links TRBV7-8 to TRBJ1-5; 8 bases fit TRBD1. Per germline, CDR1 SGHVS and CDR2 FQNEAQ. J gave up 1 base and V 5 bases, and 7 bases lay outside the gene matches. The CDR3 spans 16 residues. CDR3 sequence reads: CASSGDRDRSNQPQHF. The CDR3 bases are TGTGCCAGCAGCGGCGACCGGGACAGGAGCAATCAGCCCCAGCATTTT.

V is TRBV7-2 and J is TRBJ2-2; D may be TRBD2 (7 bases). The CDR3 has 16 amino acids. Trimming took off 5 bases at V and 5 bases at J, with 18 bases between the two ends. Germline assignment: CDR1 SGHTA and CDR2 FQGNSA. CDR3 in DNA: TGTGCCAGCAGCCGGGGGGCTCCCTCTCTAACCGGGGAGCTGTTTTTT. It yields the protein CASSRGAPSLTGELFF.

The J gene is TRBJ2-1, the V gene TRBV7-2, with 11 positions matching TRBD2. CDR1 and CDR2 (germline): SGHTA, FQGNSA. This CDR3 comprises 15 residues. The J segment lost 4 bases and the V segment lost 6 bases, leaving 5 bases of the junction unmatched. CDR3 in DNA: TGTGCCAGCAGTCTAGCGGGGGGCCCATACAATGAGCAGTTCTTC. This translates into CASSLAGGPYNEQFF.

This chain links TRBV19 with TRBJ1-1; maybe TRBD1 (5 bases). The CDR3 has 14 amino acids. V lost 6 bases and J lost 5, with 16 bases in between. Per germline, CDR1 LNHDA and CDR2 SQIVND (reference sequence). The CDR3 DNA sequence: TGTGCCAGTAGGGGGCCCGGTGGAAGGACTGAAGCTTTCTTT. It is translated as CASRGPGGRTEAFF.

The V and J genes are TRBV4-2 and TRBJ2-6; D is ambiguous. CDR1 is LGHNA and CDR2 is YNFKEQ in the germline V gene. This CDR3 spans 15 amino acids. V lost 4 bases and J lost 0, with 7 bases in between. CDR3 DNA sequence: TGTGCCAGCAGCCGCACAAACTCTGGGGCCAACGTCCTGACTTTC. This gives the protein CASSRTNSGANVLTF.

The chain couples TRBV10-3 to TRBJ2-5, with TRBD2 identical over 7 bases. Germline values: CDR1 ENHRY, CDR2 SYGVKD. V lost 8 bases to trimming and J lost 4 bases; unmatched junction nucleotides: 4. This CDR3 spans 12 amino acids. The CDR3 bases are TGTGCCATCGCCCAGCGGGGAGAGACCCAGTACTTC. This translates into CAIAQRGETQYF.

The chain joins TRBV19 to TRBJ2-1; 8 positions agree with TRBD2. The J segment lost 7 bases and the V segment lost 5 bases, leaving 13 bases of the junction unmatched. Germline CDR1 reads LNHDA; CDR2 reads SQIVND (reference sequence). The CDR3 length is 16 residues. The CDR3 region is CASSPLVAGPRNEQFF. CDR3 DNA: TGTGCCAGTAGTCCATTGGTAGCGGGGCCTCGAAATGAGCAGTTCTTC.

The table lists this clone with a count of one. This chain connects TRBV10-3 to TRBJ2-3, with D maybe TRBD2 (6 bases). From germline, CDR1 is ENHRY and CDR2 SYGVKD. Trimming left V 6 bases short and J 2 bases short, with 18 bases between. The CDR3 length is 16 residues. The CDR3: CAIRGGIDRYTDTQYF. DNA for the CDR3: TGTGCCATCAGGGGGGGAATAGATCGGTACACAGATACGCAGTATTTT.

The chain has TRBV6-5 and TRBJ2-1; the match to TRBD1 covers 7 bases. V lost 5 bases and J lost 6; bases outside the gene matches: 4. The CDR3 consists of 13 residues. Germline loops: CDR1 MNHEY, CDR2 SVGAGI. The CDR3 DNA sequence: TGTGCCAGCAGTATTAACAGGGGCAATGAGCAGTTCTTC. Protein product: CASSINRGNEQFF.

The chain employs TRBV19 and TRBJ2-5, with 7 bases that match TRBD2. V lost 9 bases, J lost 2 bases, and 6 bases stayed unmatched. The germline V gene encodes CDR1 LNHDA and CDR2 SQIVND (reference sequence). CDR3 length: 13 residues. CDR3 sequence reads: CASRHGGQETQYF. The CDR3 nucleotides are TGTGCCAGCCGGCACGGGGGGCAAGAGACCCAGTACTTC.

The V gene is TRBV4-1, the J gene TRBJ2-2, with D possibly being TRBD1 (6 bases). The CDR3 loop spans 16 amino acids. V was pared by 1 base and J by 7 bases, with 16 bases between. CDR1 and CDR2 from the germline V gene are MGHRA and YSYEKL. CDR3 sequence reads: CASSQGKQGYIGELFF. The CDR3 nucleotides are TGCGCCAGCAGCCAAGGCAAACAGGGTTATATCGGGGAGCTGTTTTTT.